The present T cell receptor beta chain was sequenced within a study of CD8 T cells in ankylosing spondylitis. General study points: Disease-linked clones had a CD8+ phenotype and relatively low frequency in peripheral blood. A motif of under ten highly homologous TCR beta variants was seen as apparently characteristic of ankylosing spondylitis blood.

A quantitative 5'-RACE method, one with molecular barcodes, was used to make TCR beta libraries. MiXCR, applied by TCRdb to the 5' RACE reads, yields one record per CDR3 protein. The table shows some 29,000 distinct CDR3 sequences, with more than 5.5% occurring only once. V was clipped by 5 bases and J by 0 bases, with 18 bases between them. The germline gives CDR1 SGHTA, CDR2 FQGNSA. The CDR3 length is 17 residues. With regard to this clonotype: What it binds is unknown.

The specimen sequenced was blood, either unsorted or a sorted T cell fraction (not recorded which). The TCR sequence derives from a male donor with ankylosing spondylitis or in good health (not recorded which). The chain combines TRBV7-2 with TRBJ2-3, with a tentative D call TRBD2 (6 bases). The DNA of the CDR3 is TGTGCCAGCAGCCCAAACTATGGCGGGACTAGCACAGATACGCAGTATTTT. Its protein product is CASSPNYGGTSTDTQYF.